This entry lists 5 T cell receptor beta chains sequenced from one sample in a study of beta chain features in type 1 diabetes. Sequenced material consisted of expressed TCRB transcripts (all of the isolated RNA was reverse transcribed). Profiling relied on immunoSEQ multiplex PCR, and the TCRdb table lists in-frame clones only, not all of them. Counted here are fewer than 200,000 clones, 10% to 15% occurring once; the ten biggest clones make up about 0.66%. Sequenced: central memory CD4+ T cells from blood. The receptors were gathered from a woman aged 18 to 35 in good health.

This clone was seen only a few times. Here the CDR3 DNA reads TGTGCCAGTAGTATGGGCAGGGACACCGGGGAGCTGTTTTTT. Protein sequence: CASSMGRDTGELFF. The V and J genes are TRBV19 and TRBJ2-2, with a tentative D call TRBD1 (5 bases). CDR3 size: 14 residues. Trimming cost V 3 bases and J 3 bases, with 8 bases left between them. Looked up from germline, CDR1 is LNHDA and CDR2 is SQIVND (reference sequence).

This clone was recorded a few times. The chain uses TRBV7-9 and TRBJ2-2, with D perhaps matching TRBD1 (6 bases). The CDR3 totals 16 residues. From germline, CDR1 is SEHNR and CDR2 FQNEAQ (reference sequence). Deletions cut 5 bases from V and 1 base from J, with 14 bases between. CDR3 sequence (DNA): TGTGCCAGCAGCCAGGGGTCGAACTTGAACACCGGGGAGCTGTTTTTT. Translating gives CASSQGSNLNTGELFF.

The chain couples TRBV27 to TRBJ1-3; 8 bases line up with TRBD1. Germline-derived CDR1 and CDR2 are MNHEY and SMNVEV (reference sequence). Unmatched junction bases numbered 8, after V lost 5 bases and J lost 2 bases. The CDR3 covers 16 residues. The CDR3 DNA reads TGTGCCAGCAGTCTCCGGACAGGGTCAGCTGGAAACACCATATATTTT. Its translation is CASSLRTGSAGNTIYF.

A few counts support this clone. The chain employs TRBV27 and TRBJ2-7, with D possibly TRBD1 on 6 matching bases. CDR3 length: 15 amino acids. V was clipped by 2 bases and J by 0 bases, with 11 bases between them. Germline assignment: CDR1 MNHEY and CDR2 SMNVEV (reference sequence). CDR3 in DNA: TGTGCCAGCAGTTTAATGGGGGCGGGCTCCTACGAGCAGTACTTC. Its translation is CASSLMGAGSYEQYF.

The V gene is TRBV19, the J gene TRBJ2-1; TRBD2 matches 8 bases. Germline trimming cut 9 bases from V and 7 bases from J; bases unmatched to any gene: 14. The CDR3 spans 15 residues. CDR1 is LNHDA, CDR2 SQIVND, per germline (reference sequence). This chain's CDR3 is CASPFPGRAKNEQFF. The CDR3 DNA reads as TGTGCCAGCCCTTTTCCCGGGAGGGCCAAAAATGAGCAGTTCTTC.